This TCR beta chain is from a study of PD-1 blockade in classical Hodgkin lymphoma. Study-wide findings and caveats: The baseline diversity of complete responders showed similarity to that of newly diagnosed patients. Repertoire differences lack defined causes, possibly disease activity or prior therapy. Healthy donors were reported to have higher baseline TCR diversity than newly diagnosed patients.

Per germline, CDR1 SNHLY and CDR2 FYNNEI. CDR3 size: 13 residues. V was pared by 9 bases and J by 5 bases, with 7 bases of the junction left unmatched. The table came from immunoSEQ multiplex PCR; TCRdb's copy has only in-frame clones and leaves some out. The table has around 70,000 clones, around 75% seen once. A remark on this clone: The antigen remains undetermined.

Every one of the patients relapsed after autologous stem cell transplantation (brentuximab vedotin exposure was variable). Reported best responses ranged across complete response, partial response or progressive disease. The chain uses TRBV2 and TRBJ1-1; 9 bases are a match to TRBD1. Sequenced here: peripheral blood mononuclear cells (PBMCs), sampled before the second cycle of nivolumab. This receptor was taken from a human donor with classical Hodgkin lymphoma. CDR3 nucleotide sequence: TGTGCCAGTCTACAGGGGGCGGGAACTGAAGCTTTCTTT. This encodes CASLQGAGTEAFF.